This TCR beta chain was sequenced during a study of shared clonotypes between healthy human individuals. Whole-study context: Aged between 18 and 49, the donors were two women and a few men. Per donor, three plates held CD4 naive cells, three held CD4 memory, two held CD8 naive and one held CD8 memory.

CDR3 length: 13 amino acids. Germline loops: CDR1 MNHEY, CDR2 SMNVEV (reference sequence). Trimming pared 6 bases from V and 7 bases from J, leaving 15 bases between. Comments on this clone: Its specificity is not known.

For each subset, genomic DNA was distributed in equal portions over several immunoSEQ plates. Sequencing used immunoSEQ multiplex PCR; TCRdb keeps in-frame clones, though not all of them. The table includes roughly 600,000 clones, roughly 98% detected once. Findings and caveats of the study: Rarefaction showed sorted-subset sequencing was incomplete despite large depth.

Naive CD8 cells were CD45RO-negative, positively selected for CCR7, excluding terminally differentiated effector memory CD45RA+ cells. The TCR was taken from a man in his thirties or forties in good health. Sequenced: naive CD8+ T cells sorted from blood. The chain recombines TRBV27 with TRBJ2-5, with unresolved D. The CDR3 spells CASSRRMFGTQYF. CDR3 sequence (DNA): TGTGCCAGCAGCCGGCGAATGTTCGGGACCCAGTACTTC.